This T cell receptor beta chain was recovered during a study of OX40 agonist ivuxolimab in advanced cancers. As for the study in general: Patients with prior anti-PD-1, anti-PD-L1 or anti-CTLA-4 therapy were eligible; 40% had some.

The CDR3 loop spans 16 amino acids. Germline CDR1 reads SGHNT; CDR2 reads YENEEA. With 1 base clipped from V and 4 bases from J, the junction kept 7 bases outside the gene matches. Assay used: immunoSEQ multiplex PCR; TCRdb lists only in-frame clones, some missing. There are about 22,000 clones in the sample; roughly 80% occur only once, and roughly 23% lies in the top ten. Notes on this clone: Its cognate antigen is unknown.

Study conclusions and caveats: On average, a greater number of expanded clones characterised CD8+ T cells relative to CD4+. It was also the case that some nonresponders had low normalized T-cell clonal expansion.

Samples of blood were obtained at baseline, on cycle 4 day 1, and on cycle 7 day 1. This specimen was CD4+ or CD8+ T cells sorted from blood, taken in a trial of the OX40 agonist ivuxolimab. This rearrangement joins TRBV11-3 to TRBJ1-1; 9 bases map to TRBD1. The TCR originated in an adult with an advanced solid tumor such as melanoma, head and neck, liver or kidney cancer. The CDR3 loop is CASSLALQGACTEAFF. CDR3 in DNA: TGTGCCAGCAGCTTAGCCCTACAGGGGGCATGCACTGAAGCTTTCTTT.